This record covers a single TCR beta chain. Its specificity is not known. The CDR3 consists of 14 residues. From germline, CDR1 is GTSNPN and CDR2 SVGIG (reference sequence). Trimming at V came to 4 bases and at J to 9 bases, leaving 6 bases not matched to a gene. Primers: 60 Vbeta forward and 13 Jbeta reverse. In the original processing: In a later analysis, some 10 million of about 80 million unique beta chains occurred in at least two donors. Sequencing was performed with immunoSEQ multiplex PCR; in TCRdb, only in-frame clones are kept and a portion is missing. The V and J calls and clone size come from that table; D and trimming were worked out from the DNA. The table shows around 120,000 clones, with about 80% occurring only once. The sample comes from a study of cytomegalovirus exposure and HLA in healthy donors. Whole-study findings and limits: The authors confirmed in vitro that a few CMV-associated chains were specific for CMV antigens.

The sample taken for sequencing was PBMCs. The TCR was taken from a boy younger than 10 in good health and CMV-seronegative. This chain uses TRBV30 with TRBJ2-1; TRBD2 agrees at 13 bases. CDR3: CAWTTSGGAGEQFF. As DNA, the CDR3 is TGTGCCTGGACAACTAGCGGGGGGGCAGGTGAGCAGTTCTTC. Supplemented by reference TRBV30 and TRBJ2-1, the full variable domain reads SQTIHQWPATLVQPVGSPLSLECTVEGTSNPNLYWYRQAAGRGLQLLFYSVGIGQISSEVPQNLSASRPQDRQFILSSKKLLLSDSGFYLCAWTTSGGAGEQFFGPGTRLTVL.